These T cell receptor beta chains were read from a single sample in a study of blood T cell repertoires in COVID-19. TCRdb's table, derived via immunoSEQ multiplex PCR, lists solely in-frame clones and lacks some. The table has roughly 200,000 clones, approximately 87% seen once. Source material: peripheral blood. Receptor source: a man between 60 and 75 years old who had recovered from COVID-19. CDR3s include the opening cysteine and the closing phenylalanine or tryptophan. Fields, in order: J gene, D gene, V gene, clone size, CDR3 protein, CDR3 DNA. The D gene is left open where the match is weak. Clone size, where shown, is once, few, many, or a class for clones that have expanded.

j_gene: TRBJ2-1
d_gene: .
v_gene: TRBV4-2
abundance: .
CDR3aa: CASSPASVRNEQFF
CDR3nt: TGTGCCAGCAGCCCCGCTAGCGTTCGCAATGAGCAGTTCTTC

j_gene: TRBJ2-2
d_gene: .
v_gene: TRBV24-1
abundance: few
CDR3aa: CATSDNYRGGTGELFF
CDR3nt: TGTGCCACCAGTGATAATTACAGGGGGGGCACCGGGGAGCTGTTTTTT

j_gene: TRBJ1-1
d_gene: .
v_gene: TRBV5-1
abundance: .
CDR3aa: CASSTLGEAGTEAFF
CDR3nt: TGCGCCAGCAGCACTCTGGGGGAGGCGGGCACTGAAGCTTTCTTT

j_gene: TRBJ1-1
d_gene: .
v_gene: TRBV4-1
abundance: few
CDR3aa: CASSQGTLQVSNTEAFF
CDR3nt: TGCGCCAGCAGCCAAGGGACCTTACAGGTCTCGAACACTGAAGCTTTCTTT

j_gene: TRBJ1-5
d_gene: .
v_gene: TRBV2
abundance: .
CDR3aa: CASSGPGPGQPQHF
CDR3nt: TGTGCCAGCAGTGGTCCAGGGCCCGGTCAGCCCCAGCATTTT

j_gene: TRBJ2-7
d_gene: TRBD1
v_gene: TRBV11-2
abundance: .
CDR3aa: CASSGQGPYEQYF
CDR3nt: TGTGCCAGCAGTGGACAGGGGCCCTACGAGCAGTACTTC

j_gene: TRBJ1-3
d_gene: .
v_gene: TRBV18
abundance: .
CDR3aa: CASSPRQGSSGNTIYF
CDR3nt: TGTGCCAGCTCACCGCGGCAGGGGTCGAGTGGAAACACCATATATTTT

j_gene: TRBJ2-7
d_gene: TRBD1
v_gene: TRBV7-8
abundance: .
CDR3aa: CASWTGGYEQYF
CDR3nt: TGTGCCAGCTGGACAGGGGGCTACGAGCAGTACTTC

j_gene: TRBJ2-6
d_gene: .
v_gene: TRBV28
abundance: .
CDR3aa: CASSSLLYGDTKLYSGANVLTF
CDR3nt: TGTGCCAGCAGTTCTCTGCTTTACGGGGACACCAAGTTATACTCTGGGGCCAACGTCCTGACTTTC

j_gene: TRBJ2-1
d_gene: .
v_gene: TRBV5-1
abundance: once
CDR3aa: CASSGGPDSYNEQFF
CDR3nt: TGCGCCAGCAGCGGAGGGCCGGACTCCTACAATGAGCAGTTCTTC

j_gene: TRBJ2-3
d_gene: TRBD1
v_gene: TRBV5-4
abundance: .
CDR3aa: CASSPLHRQGTSTDTQYF
CDR3nt: TGTGCCAGCAGCCCACTTCACCGACAGGGTACTAGCACAGATACGCAGTATTTT

j_gene: TRBJ2-4
d_gene: .
v_gene: TRBV18
abundance: .
CDR3aa: CASSPRGRGGIQYF
CDR3nt: TGTGCCAGCTCACCAAGGGGCAGGGGAGGGATTCAGTACTTC

j_gene: TRBJ2-7
d_gene: .
v_gene: TRBV19
abundance: .
CDR3aa: CASSPTPGRRSYEQYF
CDR3nt: TGTGCCAGTAGTCCCACCCCAGGGAGGAGATCCTACGAGCAGTACTTC

j_gene: TRBJ2-3
d_gene: TRBD2
v_gene: TRBV7-2
abundance: .
CDR3aa: CASTLSGGAPDTQYF
CDR3nt: TGTGCCAGCACCCTTAGCGGGGGGGCGCCAGATACGCAGTATTTT

j_gene: TRBJ2-7
d_gene: TRBD1
v_gene: TRBV29-1
abundance: .
CDR3aa: CSALTRQGFSYEQYF
CDR3nt: TGCAGCGCCCTCACTAGACAGGGTTTCTCCTACGAGCAGTACTTC

j_gene: TRBJ1-2
d_gene: .
v_gene: TRBV28
abundance: .
CDR3aa: CASSPLWGVDGYTF
CDR3nt: TGTGCCAGCAGCCCGTTATGGGGGGTGGATGGCTACACCTTC

j_gene: TRBJ2-1
d_gene: TRBD1
v_gene: TRBV24-1
abundance: .
CDR3aa: CATTSDRDVEQFF
CDR3nt: TGTGCCACCACTTCGGACAGGGACGTTGAGCAGTTCTTC

j_gene: TRBJ1-1
d_gene: .
v_gene: TRBV30
abundance: .
CDR3aa: CAWSVLGAAMNTEAFF
CDR3nt: TGTGCCTGGAGTGTACTTGGGGCAGCTATGAACACTGAAGCTTTCTTT

j_gene: TRBJ2-7
d_gene: TRBD1
v_gene: TRBV7-8
abundance: .
CDR3aa: CASSEGQGNGEQYF
CDR3nt: TGTGCCAGCAGCGAGGGACAGGGGAATGGCGAGCAGTACTTC

j_gene: TRBJ1-2
d_gene: .
v_gene: TRBV3-1/TRBV3-2
abundance: .
CDR3aa: CASSQEAGNYGYTF
CDR3nt: TGTGCCAGCAGCCAAGAGGCAGGGAACTATGGCTACACCTTC

j_gene: TRBJ2-3
d_gene: TRBD1
v_gene: TRBV5-1
abundance: .
CDR3aa: CASSSDRGQAQYF
CDR3nt: TGCGCCAGCAGCTCGGACAGGGGGCAGGCGCAGTATTTT

j_gene: TRBJ2-2
d_gene: .
v_gene: TRBV10-3
abundance: .
CDR3aa: CAISESTGRTGELFF
CDR3nt: TGTGCCATCAGTGAGTCAACAGGGCGGACCGGGGAGCTGTTTTTT

j_gene: TRBJ1-1
d_gene: TRBD1
v_gene: TRBV6-6
abundance: .
CDR3aa: CASTPGQGTEAFF
CDR3nt: TGTGCCAGCACCCCGGGACAGGGGACTGAAGCTTTCTTT

j_gene: TRBJ1-6
d_gene: TRBD1
v_gene: TRBV9
abundance: .
CDR3aa: CASSFGQGRDSPLHF
CDR3nt: TGTGCCAGCAGCTTCGGACAGGGAAGGGATTCACCCCTCCACTTT

j_gene: TRBJ2-7
d_gene: .
v_gene: TRBV5-8
abundance: .
CDR3aa: CASTLRPRGYEQYF
CDR3nt: TGTGCCAGCACCCTGCGACCACGGGGCTACGAGCAGTACTTC

j_gene: TRBJ2-5
d_gene: TRBD2
v_gene: TRBV7-3
abundance: once
CDR3aa: CASSLGLAEGETQYF
CDR3nt: TGTGCCAGCAGCTTGGGACTAGCGGAGGGGGAGACCCAGTACTTC

j_gene: TRBJ2-1
d_gene: TRBD2
v_gene: TRBV27
abundance: .
CDR3aa: CASSPRSRAGESNEQFF
CDR3nt: TGTGCCAGCAGTCCAAGGTCCCGAGCGGGAGAAAGCAATGAGCAGTTCTTC

j_gene: TRBJ2-7
d_gene: TRBD2
v_gene: TRBV20-1
abundance: few
CDR3aa: CSASDTSGRGYEQYF
CDR3nt: TGCAGTGCTAGTGATACTAGCGGGAGGGGCTACGAGCAGTACTTC

j_gene: TRBJ2-4
d_gene: .
v_gene: TRBV6-6
abundance: .
CDR3aa: CASSYSERFGSIQYF
CDR3nt: TGTGCCAGCAGTTACTCGGAGCGCTTTGGGAGCATTCAGTACTTC

j_gene: TRBJ1-4
d_gene: .
v_gene: TRBV5-1
abundance: .
CDR3aa: CASSRTAGNEKLFF
CDR3nt: TGCGCCAGCAGCCGGACAGCCGGAAATGAAAAACTGTTTTTT

j_gene: TRBJ2-5
d_gene: TRBD1
v_gene: TRBV30
abundance: .
CDR3aa: CAWWTGVTQYF
CDR3nt: TGTGCCTGGTGGACAGGGGTTACCCAGTACTTC

j_gene: TRBJ2-7
d_gene: .
v_gene: TRBV28
abundance: .
CDR3aa: CASSFSGVPGYEQYF
CDR3nt: TGTGCCAGCAGTTTTTCGGGGGTTCCCGGCTACGAGCAGTACTTC

j_gene: TRBJ2-1
d_gene: TRBD2
v_gene: TRBV6-2/TRBV6-3
abundance: .
CDR3aa: CASSYSSSGNRRSYNEQFF
CDR3nt: TGTGCCAGCAGTTACTCGTCTAGCGGTAACCGCCGCTCCTACAATGAGCAGTTCTTC

j_gene: TRBJ1-5
d_gene: .
v_gene: TRBV2
abundance: once
CDR3aa: CASSEGRAGQPQHF
CDR3nt: TGTGCCAGCAGTGAAGGGAGAGCGGGGCAGCCCCAGCATTTT

j_gene: TRBJ2-1
d_gene: TRBD1
v_gene: TRBV2
abundance: .
CDR3aa: CASSEQGADNEQFF
CDR3nt: TGTGCCAGCAGTGAGCAGGGGGCCGACAATGAGCAGTTCTTC

j_gene: TRBJ2-2
d_gene: TRBD1
v_gene: TRBV5-1
abundance: .
CDR3aa: CASSRDRGSGELFF
CDR3nt: TGCGCCAGCAGTCGGGACAGGGGGTCCGGGGAGCTGTTTTTT

j_gene: TRBJ2-7
d_gene: TRBD1
v_gene: TRBV6-5
abundance: .
CDR3aa: CASSSGTGSENF
CDR3nt: TGTGCCAGCAGTTCCGGGACAGGGTCGGAAAACTTC

j_gene: TRBJ2-7
d_gene: TRBD2
v_gene: TRBV6-5
abundance: .
CDR3aa: CASSSPVAGPYEQYF
CDR3nt: TGTGCCAGCAGTTCCCCGGTAGCGGGACCCTACGAGCAGTACTTC